This TCR beta chain was obtained from a study of Graves' ophthalmopathy and Graves' hyperthyroidism. Study overall: The authors defined stable hyperthyroidism as no ophthalmopathy within 18 months of follow-up.

Per germline, CDR1 ENHRY and CDR2 SYGVKD. The length of the CDR3 is 16 residues. Enrolled hyperthyroidism patients had a new diagnosis, a duration under 2 months, and an age of 18 to 65. General study points: Prediction of ophthalmopathy progression reached roughly 70% sensitivity and around 72% specificity. Blood samples also showed most expanded thyroid clonotypes exceeding 0.001 frequency.

Comment on this clonotype: The antigen is unknown. Being one base from a much bigger clone, this may be a read error.

RNA transcripts yielded amplified TCR beta CDR3 regions. Following a first-round RT-PCR that used HTBI primers, a second-round multiplex PCR was carried out. TCRdb passed the multiplex PCR reads through MiXCR, listing each CDR3 protein once. Here the sample spans about 550,000 distinct CDR3 sequences, about 40% being singletons. The chain uses TRBV10-3 and TRBJ1-1; 10 bases match TRBD1. The material sequenced was peripheral blood or thyroid tissue (not recorded which). The TCR comes from an adult man with Graves' hyperthyroidism. The CDR3 DNA sequence: TGTGTCAGCAGTTACGGGACAGGGGCATTGGACACTGAAGCTTTCTTT. Translating it yields CVSSYGTGALDTEAFF.